The 25 T cell receptor beta chains presented below share a single source sample, sequenced in a study of blood T cell repertoires in COVID-19. Assay used: immunoSEQ multiplex PCR; TCRdb lists only in-frame clones, some missing. This sample carries 90,000 to 100,000 clones, roughly 90% of them seen once, and the ten largest clones take more than 4.5%. The sample consisted of peripheral blood. These receptors were obtained from a man aged 60 to 75 with COVID-19, enrolled during active disease.

CDR3 nucleotide sequence: TGCGCCAGCAGCCAAGATCAGTACCCAACTAATGAAAAACTGTTTTTT. This sequence encodes CASSQDQYPTNEKLFF. The chain employs TRBV4-1 and TRBJ1-4; D is unresolved. The length of the CDR3 is 16 residues. Germline CDR1 is MGHRA and CDR2 is YSYEKL. Trimming removed 0 bases from V and 0 bases from J, with 8 bases in between.

Here the CDR3 DNA reads TGCGCCAGCAGTGGGGCGGGAGCGGGAGAGCAGTACTTC. The encoded protein is CASSGAGAGEQYF. J is TRBJ2-7 and V is TRBV10-2, with 7 bases matching TRBD2. From germline, CDR1 is WSHSY and CDR2 SAAADI. The CDR3 is made up of 13 amino acids. V lost 4 bases to trimming and J lost 7 bases; unmatched junction nucleotides: 7.

CDR3 bases: TGTGCCAGTAGTATCTTCCTTTTGAGCTCCTACAATGAGCAGTTCTTC. It specifies CASSIFLLSSYNEQFF. This chain connects TRBV19 to TRBJ2-1; D call uncertain. Trimming removed 3 bases from V and 0 bases from J, with 12 bases in between. The germline CDR1 and CDR2 sequences are LNHDA and SQIVND (reference sequence). The CDR3 extends over 16 amino acids.

In its sample, this clone was seen once. This chain uses TRBV3-1 (or the pseudogene TRBV3-2) with TRBJ2-3; 7 bases align to TRBD2. This CDR3 has 15 amino acids. Germline loops: CDR1 LGHDT, CDR2 YNNKEL (reference sequence). The V and J ends lost 4 bases and 0 bases, in that order; junction bases with no gene match: 4. CDR3 sequence reads: CASSLPSGSTDTQYF. The CDR3, as DNA: TGTGCCAGCAGCCTACCTAGCGGTAGCACAGATACGCAGTATTTT.

The chain combines TRBV27 with TRBJ2-3, with 8 bases fitting TRBD1. Germline values: CDR1 MNHEY, CDR2 SMNVEV (reference sequence). Trimming cost V 5 bases and J 1 base; bases outside gene matches: 5. The CDR3 contains 15 residues. CDR3 DNA: TGTGCCAGCAGTCCCGACAGGGGAGGCACAGATACGCAGTATTTT. Translated, it gives CASSPDRGGTDTQYF.

This chain links TRBV19 with TRBJ2-7; 9 nucleotides match TRBD1. There are 14 residues in the CDR3. Germline CDR1 LNHDA, CDR2 SQIVND (reference sequence). The V gene end was trimmed by 2 bases and the J gene end by 4 bases; junction bases not matched to a gene: 3. The CDR3 DNA sequence: TGTGCCAGTAGTATAAACAGGGGGCGATACGAGCAGTACTTC. Its protein is CASSINRGRYEQYF.

In this sample, this clone turned up once. This chain links TRBV15 with TRBJ2-7; 7 bases map to TRBD2. This CDR3 spans 16 amino acids. Germline trimming cut 0 bases from V and 4 bases from J; bases unmatched to any gene: 9. Germline-derived CDR1 and CDR2 are LNHNV and YYDKDF (reference sequence). In DNA, the CDR3 is TGTGCCACCAGCAGAGAGGGGGGGAACCCGAGGTACGAGCAGTACTTC. It specifies CATSREGGNPRYEQYF.

The chain combines TRBV7-9 with TRBJ2-5; 7 bases map to TRBD1. The germline CDR1 and CDR2 sequences are SEHNR and FQNEAQ (reference sequence). The CDR3 contains 16 residues. Trimming removed 2 bases from V and 5 bases from J; junction bases left unmatched: 11. CDR3 residues: CASSLRNRGLGETQYF. CDR3 sequence (DNA): TGTGCCAGCAGCTTACGGAACAGGGGCCTTGGGGAGACCCAGTACTTC.

This rearrangement joins TRBV5-4 to TRBJ2-7; 8 bases line up with TRBD2. V shed 5 bases, J shed 5 bases, and the junction held 9 bases outside the gene matches. CDR3 length: 14 amino acids. Germline V gene data show CDR1 as SGHNT and CDR2 as YYREEE (reference sequence). CDR3: CASRPGLGGDEQYF. CDR3 nucleotide sequence: TGTGCCAGCAGGCCGGGACTAGGCGGCGACGAGCAGTACTTC.

V and J are TRBV3-1 (or the pseudogene TRBV3-2) and TRBJ1-2, with a weak D call TRBD1 (5 bases). This CDR3 is 15 amino acids long. Trimming took 5 bases from V and 5 from J, leaving 18 bases between them. Germline V gene lookup returns CDR1 LGHDT and CDR2 YNNKEL (reference sequence). In nucleotides, the CDR3 is TGTGCCAGCAGCTACCTCGGGCAGGGAGGATATGGCTACACCTTC. Protein product: CASSYLGQGGYGYTF.

The chain uses TRBV24-1 and TRBJ2-2; 7 bases map to TRBD2. CDR1 and CDR2 (germline): KGHDR, SFDVKD. V gave up 3 bases and J gave up 5 bases; unmatched junction bases: 5. CDR3 length: 15 amino acids. The CDR3 protein is CATSDPGLETGELFF. CDR3 nucleotides: TGTGCCACCAGTGATCCCGGACTAGAAACCGGGGAGCTGTTTTTT.

The chain couples TRBV5-1 to TRBJ1-3; D possibly corresponds to TRBD1 (5 bases). The CDR3 is made up of 14 amino acids. Deletions cut 2 bases from V and 4 bases from J, with 10 bases between. Germline CDR1 is SGHRS and CDR2 is YFSETQ. The DNA of the CDR3 is TGCGCCAGCAGCTTTTCCAGGGAAGGAAACACCATATATTTT. Amino acids: CASSFSREGNTIYF.

This chain links TRBV30 with TRBJ2-1; D uncertain. This CDR3 is 15 amino acids long. V was pared by 2 bases and J by 8 bases, with 19 bases between. Germline CDR1 and CDR2: GTSNPN and SVGIG (reference sequence). As DNA, the CDR3 is TGTGCCTGGAGTACTTACCAACTCCCGGCGGATGAGCAGTTCTTC. This encodes CAWSTYQLPADEQFF.

This chain connects TRBV24-1 to TRBJ2-1; D may be TRBD2 (5 bases). Trimming left V 5 bases short and J 5 bases short, with 15 bases between. The CDR3 sequence is 15 residues long. In germline, CDR1 is KGHDR, CDR2 SFDVKD. CDR3: CATSVGVLTHNEQFF. The CDR3 DNA follows: TGTGCCACCAGTGTCGGGGTCTTGACCCACAATGAGCAGTTCTTC.

J is TRBJ1-1 and V is TRBV18; D gene ambiguous. Trimming shortened V by 0 bases and J by 4 bases, and 9 bases separated the two germline ends. The CDR3 has 14 amino acids. Germline CDR1 and CDR2: KGHSH and LQKENI. For the CDR3, the DNA is TGTGCCAGCTCACCACCGGCCCGGGGCACTGAAGCTTTCTTT. Protein product: CASSPPARGTEAFF.

V and J are TRBV29-1 and TRBJ1-4; tentatively, D is TRBD1 (5 bases). CDR1 and CDR2 from the germline V gene are SQVTM and ANQGSEA. The V gene lost 6 bases and the J gene lost 8 bases, with 16 bases spanning the gap. The CDR3 has 13 amino acids. CDR3: CSVRTPEGEKLFF. The DNA of the CDR3 is TGCAGCGTCAGGACACCTGAAGGAGAAAAACTGTTTTTT. Drawing the rest from reference TRBV29-1 and TRBJ1-4, the complete variable domain is SAVISQKPSRDICQRGTSLTIQCQVDSQVTMMFWYRQQPGQSLTLIATANQGSEATYESGFVIDKFPISRPNLTFSTLTVSNMSPEDSSIYLCSVRTPEGEKLFFGSGTQLSVL.

J is TRBJ1-1 and V is TRBV5-1, with a weak D call TRBD1 (6 bases). Germline CDR1 reads SGHRS; CDR2 reads YFSETQ. The length of the CDR3 is 13 residues. The V gene lost 4 bases and the J gene lost 5 bases, with 12 bases spanning the gap. DNA of the CDR3: TGCGCCAGCAGCATCAGGGGTGGGACTGAAGCTTTCTTT. Translation gives CASSIRGGTEAFF.

This rearrangement joins TRBV27 to TRBJ1-1; D gene ambiguous. The CDR3 consists of 14 residues. From germline, CDR1 is MNHEY and CDR2 SMNVEV (reference sequence). V was shortened by 2 bases and J by 6 bases, with 13 bases between the two germline ends. The CDR3 reads CASSLRHSLPEAFF. In DNA, the CDR3 is TGTGCCAGCAGTTTAAGGCACAGCCTCCCTGAAGCTTTCTTT.

This clone has a single count. The chain's CDR3 is CASGLVPLTGEAEKLFF. DNA of the CDR3: TGTGCTAGTGGTTTGGTACCCCTGACAGGGGAAGCGGAAAAACTGTTTTTT. The V gene is TRBV12-5, the J gene TRBJ1-4; 8 nucleotides match TRBD1. V was pared by 0 bases and J by 8 bases, with 11 bases of the junction left unmatched. CDR1 is LGHNT and CDR2 is FRNRAP in the germline V gene. This CDR3 has 17 residues.

The chain employs TRBV3-1 (or the pseudogene TRBV3-2) and TRBJ2-1; 8 bases agree with TRBD2. V lost 1 base and J lost 9; bases outside the gene matches: 2. Germline V gives CDR1 LGHDT, CDR2 YNNKEL (reference sequence). This CDR3 has 13 amino acids. The CDR3 reads CASSQGLASEQFF. The CDR3 nucleotides read TGTGCCAGCAGCCAAGGACTAGCGAGTGAGCAGTTCTTC.

The CDR3 protein is CASSQELAEQETQYF. The CDR3 nucleotides are TGCGCCAGCAGCCAAGAGTTAGCTGAGCAAGAGACCCAGTACTTC. The chain combines TRBV4-3 with TRBJ2-5; D is ambiguous. This CDR3 has 15 residues. V was shortened by 0 bases and J by 2 bases, with 10 bases between the two germline ends. Germline values: CDR1 LGHNA, CDR2 YSLEER.

The rearrangement uses TRBV6-4 and TRBJ1-5; D remains unclear. Between the trimmed V and J ends, which lost 2 bases and 9 bases, there was a span of 11 bases. CDR1 and CDR2 from the germline V gene are MRHNA and SNTAGT. There are 13 residues in the CDR3. The CDR3 coding sequence is TGTGCCAGCAGTGACAAGCCACCTTGGCCCCAGCATTTT. Translated: CASSDKPPWPQHF.

The chain joins TRBV10-3 to TRBJ1-5; tentative D call: TRBD1 (5 bases). Looked up from germline, CDR1 is ENHRY and CDR2 is SYGVKD. The CDR3 covers 14 residues. V was cut by 5 bases and J by 3 bases, with 11 bases left in between. The CDR3 DNA reads TGTGCCATCAGTCCTCAGGGCTTCAATCAGCCCCAGCATTTT. It specifies CAISPQGFNQPQHF.

V and J are TRBV6-5 and TRBJ1-1, with D possibly TRBD1 on 6 matching bases. Deletions cut 7 bases from V and 1 base from J, with 10 bases between. The CDR3 extends over 13 amino acids. Germline CDR1 MNHEY, CDR2 SVGAGI. CDR3 coding DNA: TGTGCCAGCACGGGGGGCTGGAACACTGAAGCTTTCTTT. Amino acids: CASTGGWNTEAFF.

The CDR3 nucleotides are TGTGCCAGCAGTGGGGAACTAGCTGGCGAGCAGTACTTC. It encodes CASSGELAGEQYF. This chain links TRBV2 with TRBJ2-7; the D gene is possibly TRBD2 (6 bases). The germline V gene has CDR1 SNHLY and CDR2 FYNNEI. This CDR3 region has 13 residues. V was clipped by 4 bases and J by 6 bases, with 13 bases between them.